Sequencing of this TCR beta chain was carried out in a study of T cell repertoires in cytomegalovirus infection. Losses at the gene ends were 4 bases for V and 10 bases for J; bases not matched to a gene: 1. The germline CDR1 and CDR2 sequences are SGHTA and FQGNSA. The CDR3 extends over 11 amino acids. TCRdb reanalysed the reads using MiXCR and keeps one entry per CDR3 protein. The sample consists of about 920,000 distinct CDR3 sequences, 30% to 40% of them appearing once. This clonotype was counted between two and nine times. Its cognate antigen is unknown. The chain combines TRBV7-2 with TRBJ2-5; TRBD1 agrees at 9 bases. The specimen was cultured CD8+ T cells from PBMCs, collected from culture after CMV antigen stimulation. This clonotype originated in a human donor in good health (CMV status not recorded). Some clones in this sample may be carry-over from other donors' samples. The CDR3 sequence: CASSWTGDQYF. CDR3 nucleotide sequence: TGTGCCAGCAGCTGGACAGGGGACCAGTACTTC.